This TCR beta chain was retrieved from a study of OX40 agonist ivuxolimab in advanced cancers. Study details: Earlier anti-PD-1, anti-PD-L1 or anti-CTLA-4 therapy was permitted; around 40% had received some.

TCRdb's table, derived via immunoSEQ multiplex PCR, lists solely in-frame clones and lacks some. The table has fewer than 35,000 clones, about 74% seen once. Anyone with autoimmune disease history or systemic immunosuppression was excluded. Patients had blood sampled at baseline and again on cycle 4 day 1 and cycle 7 day 1. Study results and limitations: CD4+ and CD8+ T cells in blood underwent clonal expansion by week 6 at 0.1 to 3.0 mg/kg.

Germline assignment: CDR1 GTSNPN and CDR2 SVGIG (reference sequence). Trimming took 3 bases from V and 8 from J; bases not matched to a gene: 4. There are 13 residues in the CDR3. This clone occurred a few times. Its antigen is undetermined. This sample comprised CD4+ or CD8+ T cells sorted from blood, obtained in a trial of the OX40 agonist ivuxolimab. This TCR was recovered from an adult with an advanced solid tumor such as melanoma, head and neck, liver or kidney cancer. The chain has TRBV30 and TRBJ1-4; 9 bases match TRBD1. CDR3 nucleotides: TGTGCCTGGAGGACAGGGGGACGAGAAAAACTGTTTTTT. It is translated as CAWRTGGREKLFF.